This TCR beta chain was retrieved from a study of cytomegalovirus exposure and HLA in healthy donors. Among the donors, all were healthy bone marrow donors. 13 Jbeta primers and 60 Vbeta primers were used for the PCR. Only in-frame clones appear in the TCRdb table, and some are missing; sequencing was by immunoSEQ multiplex PCR. This sample has around 120,000 clones, with less than 85% found just once. Study-level findings and limits: Rarity held for most TCR sequences, but there were some public TCRs that occurred in many donors. Cytomegalovirus association was listed for approximately 160 TCR beta chains. In a later analysis, a missense DCLRE1C variant was linked to TCR beta V- and J-gene trimming.

The CDR3 loop spans 15 amino acids. Germline-derived CDR1 and CDR2 are MNHEY and SVGAGI. The V gene lost 2 bases and the J gene lost 2 bases, with 10 bases spanning the gap. A remark on this clone: Antigen unknown.

The clonotype comes from a woman between 40 and 50 years old in good health and CMV-seronegative. The genes are TRBV6-5 and TRBJ1-5; tentative D call: TRBD1 (5 bases). Input material: PBMCs. CDR3 amino acids: CASSYDSPGNQPQHF. In DNA form, the CDR3 reads TGTGCCAGCAGTTACGACAGTCCCGGCAATCAGCCCCAGCATTTT.